The text below deals with one T cell receptor beta chain. Germline V gene sequence: CDR1 LGHDT, CDR2 YNNKEL (reference sequence). This CDR3 region has 12 residues. The ends were cut back, 6 bases at V and 4 bases at J, with 9 bases in the middle. The sample comes from a study of blood T cell repertoires in COVID-19. Across the whole study: From the United States, Italy and Spain came samples of acute and convalescent COVID-19. PBMCs, B-cell-depleted T cells, or T cells provided the cDNA or gDNA that made up the material.

In the original analysis: Estimation of nucleated cell counts was performed using reference gene primer amplification. Produced via immunoSEQ multiplex PCR; TCRdb's table is partial and in-frame only. That table is the source of V, J and clone size, and D and trimming were worked out from the DNA. The sample consists of roughly 130,000 clones, around 80% of them appearing once. This chain connects TRBV3-1 (or the pseudogene TRBV3-2) to TRBJ2-5; D gene unclear. This clonotype was sampled from a man in his 70s with acute or convalescent COVID-19. The source material was peripheral blood. The CDR3 DNA sequence: TGTGCCAGCAGTCAGGTCGTAGAGACCCAGTACTTC. Translation gives CASSQVVETQYF.